Below, 28 T cell receptor beta chains from the same sample are listed, as sequenced in a study of breast tumors, draining lymph nodes, adjacent tissues. TCRdb used MiXCR to reprocess the multiplex PCR reads, holding one entry per CDR3 protein. The data hold around 230,000 distinct CDR3 sequences, with roughly 32% observed a single time. The lymph nodes were axillary draining lymph nodes from breast cancer patients. Sequencing was performed on axillary lymph node tissue. These receptors all come from a female donor with breast cancer. Some clones in this sample may be carry-over from other donors' samples.

This clonotype was observed at least ten times. The chain has TRBV6-1 and TRBJ1-4; no definite D call. The CDR3 is 13 amino acids. CDR1 MNHNS and CDR2 SASEGT come from the germline V gene. V was clipped by 3 bases and J by 7 bases, with 9 bases between them. CDR3 sequence reads: CASSEGAGEKLFF. The DNA of the CDR3 is TGTGCCAGCAGTGAGGGAGCGGGTGAAAAACTGTTTTTT.

The rearrangement links TRBV12-3 or TRBV12-4 to TRBJ2-1, with 10 positions matching TRBD2. The CDR3 runs 16 residues. After removal of 7 bases from V and 7 bases from J, the junction contained 13 bases not matched to a gene. In nucleotides, the CDR3 is TGTGCCAGCACCGGGATGAGCGGGAGGGCTTGGAATGAGCAGTTCTTC. Protein sequence: CASTGMSGRAWNEQFF.

This clonotype has ten or more counts. The rearrangement links TRBV6-5 to TRBJ1-4; D remains unclear. CDR1 and CDR2 from the germline V gene are MNHEY and SVGAGI. The CDR3 covers 13 residues. V was cut by 5 bases and J by 3 bases, with 7 bases left in between. The CDR3 DNA reads TGTGCCAGCAGTGGACCCGCTAATGAAAAACTGTTTTTT. Translated: CASSGPANEKLFF.

This clonotype was seen a handful of times. This chain uses TRBV6-1 with TRBJ2-1; 14 positions agree with TRBD2. V lost 5 bases to trimming and J lost 7 bases; unmatched junction nucleotides: 16. Per the germline V gene, CDR1 is MNHNS and CDR2 is SASEGT. CDR3 size: 19 residues. The CDR3 loop reads CASSRRGTSGRGGGNEQFF. The CDR3 nucleotides are TGTGCCAGCAGTCGTAGAGGGACTAGCGGGAGAGGGGGTGGAAATGAGCAGTTCTTC.

The rearrangement links TRBV12-3 or TRBV12-4 to TRBJ2-7; TRBD2 aligns across 7 bases. V gave up 7 bases and J gave up 6 bases; unmatched junction bases: 12. CDR3 size: 14 residues. CDR3 DNA sequence: TGTGCCAGCATCAGCCCCCCTGGGAGGGGCGAGCAGTACTTC. It yields the protein CASISPPGRGEQYF.

This clonotype has ten or more counts. The rearrangement joins TRBV4-1 to TRBJ2-7, with 8 bases that match TRBD1. Germline V CDR1 and CDR2: MGHRA, YSYEKL. The trim removed 0 bases at V and 5 bases at J, leaving 9 bases unmatched. This CDR3 spans 16 amino acids. The CDR3 region is CASSQDPAGGIDEQYF. CDR3 DNA: TGCGCCAGCAGCCAAGATCCGGCAGGGGGCATCGACGAGCAGTACTTC.

This clonotype was seen many times. The chain carries TRBV5-1 and TRBJ1-4; D is uncertain. Trimming left V 4 bases short and J 0 bases short, with 10 bases between. Germline CDR1 is SGHRS and CDR2 is YFSETQ. This CDR3 has 15 residues. This CDR3 reads CASSSNPATNEKLFF. The DNA of the CDR3 is TGCGCCAGCAGCAGTAACCCTGCAACTAATGAAAAACTGTTTTTT.

This clonotype was observed at least ten times. V is TRBV12-3 or TRBV12-4 and J is TRBJ1-5; D perhaps matches TRBD1 (5 bases). The V end was cut by 3 bases, the J end by 4 bases, with 13 bases between. This CDR3 region has 15 residues. The CDR3 nucleotides read TGTGCCAGCAGTTTTCAGGGCGGCAGGAATCAGCCCCAGCATTTT. It is translated as CASSFQGGRNQPQHF.

This clonotype showed up just a few times. The J gene is TRBJ2-2, the V gene TRBV10-1, with D tentatively TRBD1 or TRBD2 (5 bases each). CDR1 is WNHNN, CDR2 SYGVQD, per germline (reference sequence). V lost 0 bases, J lost 9 bases, and 23 bases lay in between. CDR3 length: 18 amino acids. In DNA form, the CDR3 reads TGCGCCAGCAGTGAGTCGGTGAGGTGGGACCAGCCCGGGCGGGAGCTGTTTTTT. This encodes CASSESVRWDQPGRELFF.

There are many counts of this clonotype. The chain links TRBV19 to TRBJ2-3, with D tentatively TRBD1 (6 bases). Per germline, CDR1 LNHDA and CDR2 SQIVND (reference sequence). V shed 6 bases and J shed 0 bases, with 13 bases lying between them. The CDR3 extends over 15 amino acids. The CDR3 coding sequence is TGTGCCAGTAGCATACAGGGACCTAGCACAGATACGCAGTATTTT. Translation gives CASSIQGPSTDTQYF.

A word on this clonotype: At one boundary the junction diverges from the germline segment, which might be a read error. The V and J genes are TRBV5-1 and TRBJ1-3; D is unclear. Germline lookup yields CDR1 SGHRS and CDR2 YFSETQ. CDR3 size: 14 residues. The CDR3 bases are TGTGCCAGCAGCTTTGAAGGGAGTGGAAACACCATACATTTT. Translation: CASSFEGSGNTIHF.

The table lists this clonotype with a count of one. This sequence joins TRBV7-2 and TRBJ2-1; 9 nucleotides line up with TRBD2. This CDR3 has 16 amino acids. From germline, CDR1 is SGHTA and CDR2 FQGNSA. Germline trimming cut 0 bases from V and 12 bases from J; bases unmatched to any gene: 12. Here the CDR3 reads CASSLALAGNSGRQFF. CDR3 sequence (DNA): TGTGCCAGCAGCTTAGCGCTAGCGGGAAATTCAGGTCGGCAGTTCTTC.

This clonotype came up once. The rearrangement joins TRBV6-4 to TRBJ2-5, with D maybe TRBD1 (5 bases). Trimming pared 7 bases from V and 5 bases from J, leaving 17 bases between. Germline CDR1 MRHNA, CDR2 SNTAGT. The CDR3 is 14 residues long. CDR3 sequence: CASKLGQPHETQYF. The CDR3 DNA sequence: TGTGCCAGCAAATTGGGGCAGCCCCACGAGACCCAGTACTTC.

This clonotype was seen ten or more times. The chain is built from TRBV4-1 and TRBJ1-4, with D uncertain. V was shortened by 4 bases and J by 0 bases, with 12 bases between the two germline ends. Germline V gives CDR1 MGHRA, CDR2 YSYEKL. The CDR3 runs to 16 residues. CDR3 DNA: TGCGCCAGCAGCCCTATAATGGGTGCAACTAATGAAAAACTGTTTTTT. The encoded protein is CASSPIMGATNEKLFF.

This clonotype showed up just a few times. A much larger clone sits a single nucleotide away, making a read error possible. The rearrangement uses TRBV6-6 and TRBJ2-1; TRBD2 might be the D (6 bases). The CDR3 totals 13 residues. Germline V lookup: CDR1 MNHNY, CDR2 SVGAGI (reference sequence). Trimming took off 11 bases at V and 10 bases at J, with 21 bases between the two ends. CDR3 loop: CAGARGKGGEQFF. In nucleotides, the CDR3 is TGTGCCGGGGCTCGCGGGAAAGGTGGAGAGCAGTTCTTC.

This clonotype occurred many times. This chain connects TRBV19 to TRBJ2-7; 7 nucleotides agree with TRBD1. Per germline, CDR1 LNHDA and CDR2 SQIVND (reference sequence). CDR3 length: 14 amino acids. J gave up 2 bases and V 5 bases, and 6 bases lay outside the gene matches. The CDR3 protein is CASSLGTETYEQYF. CDR3 bases: TGTGCCAGTAGTCTAGGGACAGAAACCTACGAGCAGTACTTC.

This clonotype showed up many times. The CDR3 sequence: CASSFSASHANEQFF. CDR3 nucleotides: TGTGCCAGTAGTTTCTCGGCTAGTCACGCGAATGAGCAGTTCTTC. The chain carries TRBV19 and TRBJ2-1; D gene unclear. Germline lookup yields CDR1 LNHDA and CDR2 SQIVND (reference sequence). V lost 5 bases to trimming and J lost 7 bases, with 18 bases between them. The CDR3 is made up of 15 amino acids.

Many counts were recorded for this clonotype. The chain uses TRBV10-3 and TRBJ2-7, with D possibly being TRBD1 (7 bases). The ends were cut back, 10 bases at V and 3 bases at J, with 25 bases in the middle. The CDR3 spans 16 residues. Germline values: CDR1 ENHRY, CDR2 SYGVKD. The CDR3 is CATRAGGAEGGYEQYF. In DNA form, the CDR3 reads TGTGCCACCCGAGCAGGGGGAGCCGAGGGGGGCTACGAGCAGTACTTC.

A remark on this clonotype: Being one base from a much bigger clone, this may be a read error. V and J are TRBV11-3 and TRBJ2-5, with TRBD1 identical over 7 bases. CDR3 length: 12 residues. J was trimmed by 14 bases and V by 5 bases; bases with no gene match: 11. Per germline, CDR1 SGHNT and CDR2 YENEEA. Here the CDR3 reads CASSRDREPGYF. In DNA form, the CDR3 reads TGTGCCAGCAGCCGGGACAGAGAACCAGGCTACTTC.

This clonotype was found many times. This sequence joins TRBV6-1 and TRBJ2-7; 8 nucleotides match TRBD1. CDR1 MNHNS and CDR2 SASEGT come from the germline V gene. Trimming cost V 2 bases and J 4 bases; bases outside gene matches: 7. The CDR3 sequence is 15 residues long. CDR3 in DNA: TGTGCCAGCAGTGAAAGGGGTCAGGGGGCTTACGAGCAGTACTTC. Translated: CASSERGQGAYEQYF.

The table lists this clonotype with many counts. The V call is TRBV7-9, the J call TRBJ2-1; 7 nucleotides align to TRBD2. Germline lookup yields CDR1 SEHNR and CDR2 FQNEAQ (reference sequence). The CDR3 covers 15 residues. Trimming at V came to 3 bases and at J to 3 bases, leaving 5 bases not matched to a gene. CDR3 DNA: TGTGCCAGCAGCTTTCCTTCTAGCGGCTACAATGAGCAGTTCTTC. Amino acid sequence: CASSFPSSGYNEQFF.

In this sample, this clonotype turned up many times. The chain links TRBV3-1 to TRBJ1-2; D is ambiguous. The CDR3 sequence is 13 residues long. The V gene lost 4 bases and the J gene lost 3 bases, with 9 bases spanning the gap. The germline gives CDR1 LGHDT, CDR2 YNNKEL (reference sequence). CDR3 sequence: CASSPRRDYGYTF. The CDR3 nucleotides are TGTGCCAGCAGCCCAAGGAGGGACTATGGCTACACCTTC. Using reference TRBV3-1 and TRBJ1-2 for the parts outside the CDR3, the full variable domain is DTAVSQTPKYLVTQMGNDKSIKCEQNLGHDTMYWYKQDSKKFLKIMFSYNNKELIINETVPNRFSPKSPDKAHLNLHINSLELGDSAVYFCASSPRRDYGYTFGSGTRLTVV.

The CDR3 region has the DNA TGCGCCAGCAGCTTGGCTAGCGGGGGGGACAATGAGCAGTTCTTC. Residues: CASSLASGGDNEQFF. This chain uses TRBV5-1 with TRBJ2-1; 12 bases are shared with TRBD2. This CDR3 region has 15 residues. Per the germline V gene, CDR1 is SGHRS and CDR2 is YFSETQ. The V gene end was trimmed by 0 bases and the J gene end by 5 bases; junction bases not matched to a gene: 0.

This clonotype was counted a few times. The chain joins TRBV5-4 to TRBJ2-3; no reliable D call. Germline CDR1 is SGHNT and CDR2 is YYREEE (reference sequence). Deletions cut 0 bases from V and 3 bases from J, with 11 bases between. The CDR3 is 15 residues long. Here the CDR3 reads CASSLAGSPTDTQYF. DNA for the CDR3: TGTGCCAGCAGCTTGGCGGGTTCCCCTACAGATACGCAGTATTTT.

This clonotype was seen many times. The gene calls are TRBV9 and TRBJ1-2, with TRBD1 as a possible D gene (5 bases). Germline V gene data show CDR1 as SGDLS and CDR2 as YYNGEE. V was cut by 3 bases and J by 2 bases, with 5 bases left in between. This CDR3 has 12 amino acids. CDR3 DNA: TGTGCCAGCAGCGGGACAAACTATGGCTACACCTTC. Amino acid sequence: CASSGTNYGYTF.

As regards this clonotype: A much more abundant neighbour one base away suggests this may be a read error. The J gene is TRBJ1-4, the V gene TRBV27; weak D call: TRBD1 (6 bases). Germline assignment: CDR1 MNHEY and CDR2 SMNVEV (reference sequence). The CDR3 covers 15 residues. V gave up 4 bases and J gave up 10 bases, with 19 bases separating them. CDR3 bases: TGTGCCAGCAGTTCCAGGACAGCAGGGATGGGAAAACTGTTTTTT. Translating gives CASSSRTAGMGKLFF.

V is TRBV28 and J is TRBJ2-5; D ambiguous. Trimming left V 6 bases short and J 7 bases short, with 18 bases between. The CDR3 length is 14 residues. CDR1 and CDR2 from the germline V gene are MDHEN and SYDVKM. The chain's CDR3 is CASSPSRGAGTQYF. The CDR3 bases are TGTGCCAGCAGCCCCTCCCGCGGTGCTGGGACCCAGTACTTC. The variable domain in full, with the rest retrieved from reference TRBV28 and TRBJ2-5, is DVKVTQSSRYLVKRTGEKVFLECVQDMDHENMFWYRQDPGLGLRLIYFSYDVKMKEKGDIPEGYSVSREKKERFSLILESASTNQTSMYLCASSPSRGAGTQYFGPGTRLLVL.

This clonotype was recorded once. No conserved phenylalanine or tryptophan is present at the end of the CDR3, so a read error is the likely explanation. The chain employs TRBV11-3 and TRBJ1-6, with D hard to call. This CDR3 contains 17 residues. V was shortened by 3 bases and J by 2 bases, with 14 bases between the two germline ends. Germline CDR1 is SGHNT and CDR2 is YENEEA. The CDR3 DNA reads TGTGCCAGCAGCTTGAGAGCGGGAGGGCCCTATAATTCACCCCTCCACCTT. This gives the protein CASSLRAGGPYNSPLHL.